The entry that follows covers one T cell receptor beta chain sequence. The data derive from a study of T cells expressing NK-cell markers. TCRdb re-called the 5' RACE reads; every CDR3 protein appears as one record, without DNA. This sample's clone table lists a few hundred thousand distinct CDR3 sequences. Sequenced: blood T cells: a sorted CD56 or NKG2C T cell subset, CD4+ or CD8+ T cells, or bulk PBMC T cells (not recorded which). This sequence was found in a man aged 18-75 years in good health.

The CDR3 reads CSARPERTSGGPPSQTQYF. This chain links TRBV20-1 with TRBJ2-5; the D call of TRBD2 rests on TCRdb alone, since no DNA is present to check it. Germline-derived CDR1 and CDR2 are DFQATT and SNEGSKA (reference sequence). CDR3 length: 19 amino acids.